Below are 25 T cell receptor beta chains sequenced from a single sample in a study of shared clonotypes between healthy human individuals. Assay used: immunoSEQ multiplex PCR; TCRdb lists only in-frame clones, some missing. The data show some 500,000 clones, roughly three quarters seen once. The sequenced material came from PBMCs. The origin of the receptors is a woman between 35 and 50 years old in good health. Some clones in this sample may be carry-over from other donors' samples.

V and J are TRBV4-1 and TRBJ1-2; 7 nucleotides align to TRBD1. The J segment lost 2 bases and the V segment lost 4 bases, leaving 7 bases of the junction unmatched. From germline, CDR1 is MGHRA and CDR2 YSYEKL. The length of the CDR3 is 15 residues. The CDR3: CASSRPGQRNYGYTF. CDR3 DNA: TGCGCCAGCAGCCGACCGGGACAGCGGAACTATGGCTACACCTTC.

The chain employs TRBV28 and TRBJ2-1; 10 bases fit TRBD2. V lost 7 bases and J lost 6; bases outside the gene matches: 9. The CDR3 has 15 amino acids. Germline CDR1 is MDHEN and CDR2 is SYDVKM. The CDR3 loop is CASTHGTSAVNEQFF. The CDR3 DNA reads TGTGCCAGCACCCACGGGACTAGCGCAGTCAATGAGCAGTTCTTC.

The CDR3 region is CASSRTGTGIKNEQFF. The CDR3 DNA reads TGTGCCAGCAGCCGAACCGGGACAGGGATTAAGAATGAGCAGTTCTTC. The chain is built from TRBV7-9 and TRBJ2-1, with 9 bases fitting TRBD1. Unmatched junction bases numbered 12, after V lost 5 bases and J lost 7 bases. Per germline, CDR1 SEHNR and CDR2 FQNEAQ (reference sequence). This CDR3 is 16 amino acids long.

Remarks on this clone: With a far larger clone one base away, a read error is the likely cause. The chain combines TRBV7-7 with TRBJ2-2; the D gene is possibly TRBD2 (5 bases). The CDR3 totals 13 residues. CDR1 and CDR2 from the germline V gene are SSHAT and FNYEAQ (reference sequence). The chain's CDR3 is CACSLGGVEELFF. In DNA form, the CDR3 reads TGTGCCTGCAGCTTAGGAGGAGTAGAGGAGCTGTTTTTT.

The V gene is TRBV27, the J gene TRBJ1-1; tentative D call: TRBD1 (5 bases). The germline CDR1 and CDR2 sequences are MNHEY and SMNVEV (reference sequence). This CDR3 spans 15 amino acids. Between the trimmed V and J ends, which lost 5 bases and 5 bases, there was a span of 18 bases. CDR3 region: CASSTPRVGGTEAFF. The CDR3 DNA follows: TGTGCCAGCAGTACCCCCAGGGTTGGAGGGACTGAAGCTTTCTTT.

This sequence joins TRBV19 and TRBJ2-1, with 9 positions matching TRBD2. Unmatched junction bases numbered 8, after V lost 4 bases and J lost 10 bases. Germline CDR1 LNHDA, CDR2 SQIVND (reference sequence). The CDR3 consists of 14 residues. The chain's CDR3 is CASSNSGSSYEQFF. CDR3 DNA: TGTGCCAGTAGTAATAGCGGGAGTTCATACGAGCAGTTCTTC.

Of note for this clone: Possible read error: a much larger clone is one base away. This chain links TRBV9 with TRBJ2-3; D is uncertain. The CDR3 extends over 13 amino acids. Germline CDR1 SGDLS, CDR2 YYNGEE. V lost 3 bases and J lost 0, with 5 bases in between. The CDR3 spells CASSATSTDTQYF. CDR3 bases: TGTGCCAGCAGCGCCACTAGCACAGATACGCAGTATTTT.

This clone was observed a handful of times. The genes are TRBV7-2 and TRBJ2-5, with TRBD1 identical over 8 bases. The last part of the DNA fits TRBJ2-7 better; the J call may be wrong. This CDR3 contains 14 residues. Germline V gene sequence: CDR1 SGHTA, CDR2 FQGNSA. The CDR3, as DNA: TGTGCCAGCAGCCCATATAACAGGGGGGACGAGCAGTACTTC. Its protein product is CASSPYNRGDEQYF.

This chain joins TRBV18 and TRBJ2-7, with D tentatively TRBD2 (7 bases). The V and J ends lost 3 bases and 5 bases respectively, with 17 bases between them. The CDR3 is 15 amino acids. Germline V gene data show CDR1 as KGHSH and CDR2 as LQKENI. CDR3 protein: CASSPAGARAHEQYF. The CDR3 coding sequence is TGTGCCAGCTCACCCGCGGGGGCTAGGGCCCACGAGCAGTACTTC. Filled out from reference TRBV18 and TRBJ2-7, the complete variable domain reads NAGVMQNPRHLVRRRGQEARLRCSPMKGHSHVYWYRQLPEEGLKFMVYLQKENIIDESGMPKERFSAEFPKEGPSILRIQQVVRGDSAAYFCASSPAGARAHEQYFGPGTRLTVT.

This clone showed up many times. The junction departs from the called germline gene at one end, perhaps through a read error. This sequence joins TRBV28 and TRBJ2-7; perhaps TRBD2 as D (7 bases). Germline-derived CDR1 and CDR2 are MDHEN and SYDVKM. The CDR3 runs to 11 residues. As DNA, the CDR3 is TGTGCCAGCAGGGGGGGGGCCTCTCCGAACTTC. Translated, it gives CASRGGASPNF.

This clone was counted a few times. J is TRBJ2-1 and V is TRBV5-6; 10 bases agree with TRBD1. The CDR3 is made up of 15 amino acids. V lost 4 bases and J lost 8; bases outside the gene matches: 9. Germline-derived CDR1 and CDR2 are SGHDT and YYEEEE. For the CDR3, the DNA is TGTGCCAGCAGCGAGACGGGACAGGGGTCCGATGAGCAGTTCTTC. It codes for CASSETGQGSDEQFF. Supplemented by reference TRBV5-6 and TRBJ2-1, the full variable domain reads DAGVTQSPTHLIKTRGQQVTLRCSPKSGHDTVSWYQQALGQGPQFIFQYYEEEERQRGNFPDRFSGHQFPNYSSELNVNALLLGDSALYLCASSETGQGSDEQFFGPGTRLTVL.

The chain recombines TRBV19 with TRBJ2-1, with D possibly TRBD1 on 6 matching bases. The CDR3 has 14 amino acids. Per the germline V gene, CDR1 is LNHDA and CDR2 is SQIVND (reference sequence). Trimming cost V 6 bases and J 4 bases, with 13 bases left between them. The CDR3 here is CASSHRDGYNEQFF. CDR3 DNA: TGTGCCAGTAGCCACAGGGATGGGTACAATGAGCAGTTCTTC. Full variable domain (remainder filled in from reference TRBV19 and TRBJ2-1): DGGITQSPKYLFRKEGQNVTLSCEQNLNHDAMYWYRQDPGQGLRLIYYSQIVNDFQKGDIAEGYSVSREKKESFPLTVTSAQKNPTAFYLCASSHRDGYNEQFFGPGTRLTVL.

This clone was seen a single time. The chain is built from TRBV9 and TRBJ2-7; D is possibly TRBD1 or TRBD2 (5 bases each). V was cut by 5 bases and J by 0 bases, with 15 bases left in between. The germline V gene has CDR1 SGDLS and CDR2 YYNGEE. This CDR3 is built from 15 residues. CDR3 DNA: TGTGCCAGCAGTCCCCGTCGTGGGGGCTCCTACGAGCAGTACTTC. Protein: CASSPRRGGSYEQYF. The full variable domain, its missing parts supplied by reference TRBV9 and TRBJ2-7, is DSGVTQTPKHLITATGQRVTLRCSPRSGDLSVYWYQQSLDQGLQFLIQYYNGEERAKGNILERFSAQQFPDLHSELNLSSLELGDSALYFCASSPRRGGSYEQYFGPGTRLTVT.

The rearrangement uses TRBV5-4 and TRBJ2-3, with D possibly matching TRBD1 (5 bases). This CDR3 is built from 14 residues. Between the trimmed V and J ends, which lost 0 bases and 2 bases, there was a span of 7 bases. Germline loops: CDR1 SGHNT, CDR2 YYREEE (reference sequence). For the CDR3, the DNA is TGTGCCAGCAGCTTGGAAGGGGACACAGATACGCAGTATTTT. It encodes CASSLEGDTDTQYF.

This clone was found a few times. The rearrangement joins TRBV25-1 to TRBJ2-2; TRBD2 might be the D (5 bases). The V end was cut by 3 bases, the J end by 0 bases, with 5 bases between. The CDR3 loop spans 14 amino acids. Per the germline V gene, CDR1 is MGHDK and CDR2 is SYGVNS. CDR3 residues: CASSEGANTGELFF. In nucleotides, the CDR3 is TGTGCCAGCAGTGAGGGAGCGAACACCGGGGAGCTGTTTTTT. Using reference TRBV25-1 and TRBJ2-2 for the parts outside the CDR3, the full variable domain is EADIYQTPRYLVIGTGKKITLECSQTMGHDKMYWYQQDPGMELHLIHYSYGVNSTEKGDLSSESTVSRIRTEHFPLTLESARPSHTSQYLCASSEGANTGELFFGEGSRLTVL.

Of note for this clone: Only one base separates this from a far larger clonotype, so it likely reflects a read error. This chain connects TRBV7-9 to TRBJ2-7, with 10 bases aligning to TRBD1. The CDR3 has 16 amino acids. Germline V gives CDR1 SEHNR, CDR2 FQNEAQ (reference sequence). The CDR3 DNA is TGTGCCAGCAGCTTAGAACTGGGACAGGGGTCCTACAAGCAGTACTTC. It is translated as CASSLELGQGSYKQYF. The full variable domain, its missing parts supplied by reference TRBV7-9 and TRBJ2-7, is DTGVSQNPRHKITKRGQNVTFRCDPISEHNRLYWYRQTLGQGPEFLTYFQNEAQLEKSRLLSDRFSAERPKGSFSTLEIQRTEQGDSAMYLCASSLELGQGSYKQYFGPGTRLTVT.

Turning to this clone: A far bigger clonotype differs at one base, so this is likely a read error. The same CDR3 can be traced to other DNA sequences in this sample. The CDR3 is CSVESPRNADTQYF. The CDR3 region has the DNA TGTAGCGTTGAAAGCCCCCGGAACGCAGATACGCAGTATTTT. This chain joins TRBV29-1 and TRBJ2-3, with a tentative D call TRBD2 (5 bases). CDR3 size: 14 residues. Per the germline V gene, CDR1 is SQVTM and CDR2 is ANQGSEA.

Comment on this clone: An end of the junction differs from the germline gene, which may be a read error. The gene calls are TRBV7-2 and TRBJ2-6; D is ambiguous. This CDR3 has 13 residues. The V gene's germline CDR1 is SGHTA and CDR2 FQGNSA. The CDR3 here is CVSSFLGANVLTF. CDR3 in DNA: TGTGTCAGCAGCTTTCTGGGGGCCAACGTCCTGACTTTC.

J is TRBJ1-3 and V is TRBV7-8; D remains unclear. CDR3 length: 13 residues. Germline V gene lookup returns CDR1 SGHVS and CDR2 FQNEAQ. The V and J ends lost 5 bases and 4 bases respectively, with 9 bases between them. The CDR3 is CASSTTQGNTIYF. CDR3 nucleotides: TGTGCCAGCAGCACCACACAGGGAAACACCATATATTTT. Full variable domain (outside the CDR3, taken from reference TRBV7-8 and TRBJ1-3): GAGVSQSPRYKVAKRGQDVALRCDPISGHVSLFWYQQALGQGPEFLTYFQNEAQLDKSGLPSDRFFAERPEGSVSTLKIQRTQQEDSAVYLCASSTTQGNTIYFGEGSWLTVV.

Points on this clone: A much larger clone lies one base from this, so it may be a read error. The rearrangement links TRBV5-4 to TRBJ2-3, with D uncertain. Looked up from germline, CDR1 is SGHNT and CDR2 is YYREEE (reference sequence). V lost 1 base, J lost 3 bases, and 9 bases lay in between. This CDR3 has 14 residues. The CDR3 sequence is CASSLISKTDTQYF. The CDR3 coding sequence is TGTGCCAGCAGCTTGATTAGCAAGACAGATACGCAGTATTTT.

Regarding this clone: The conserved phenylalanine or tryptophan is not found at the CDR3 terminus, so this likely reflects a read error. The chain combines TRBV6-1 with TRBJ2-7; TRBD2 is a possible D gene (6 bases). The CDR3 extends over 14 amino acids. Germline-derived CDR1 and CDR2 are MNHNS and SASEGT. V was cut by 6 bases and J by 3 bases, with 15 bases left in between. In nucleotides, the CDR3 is TGTGCCAGCAGCCCCCTGGGGAGGATCTACGAGCAGTACTCC. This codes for CASSPLGRIYEQYS.

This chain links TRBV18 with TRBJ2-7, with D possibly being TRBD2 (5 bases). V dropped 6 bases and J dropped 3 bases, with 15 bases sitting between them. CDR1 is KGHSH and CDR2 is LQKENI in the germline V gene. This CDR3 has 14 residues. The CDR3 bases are TGTGCCAGCTCCGCCCGACGGGATCACTACGAGCAGTACTTC. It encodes CASSARRDHYEQYF.

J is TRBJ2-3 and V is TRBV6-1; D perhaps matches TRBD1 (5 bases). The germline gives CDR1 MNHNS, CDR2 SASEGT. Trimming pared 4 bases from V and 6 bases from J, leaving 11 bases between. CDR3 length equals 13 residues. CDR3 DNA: TGTGCCAGCAGTGTGGGGCCCCAGGATACGCAGTATTTT. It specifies CASSVGPQDTQYF.

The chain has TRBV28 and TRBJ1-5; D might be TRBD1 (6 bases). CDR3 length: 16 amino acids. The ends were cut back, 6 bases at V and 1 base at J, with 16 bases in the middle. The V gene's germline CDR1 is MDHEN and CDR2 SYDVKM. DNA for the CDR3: TGTGCCAGCAGGGGGGGGGCCAGGGCCAGCAATCAGCCCCAGCATTTT. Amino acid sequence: CASRGGARASNQPQHF.

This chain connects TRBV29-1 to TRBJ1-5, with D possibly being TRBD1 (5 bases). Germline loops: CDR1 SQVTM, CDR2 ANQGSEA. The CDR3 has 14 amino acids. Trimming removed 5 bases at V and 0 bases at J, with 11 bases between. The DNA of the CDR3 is TGCAGCGTTAGGGACGTAGATAGCAATCAGCCCCAGCATTTT. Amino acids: CSVRDVDSNQPQHF.